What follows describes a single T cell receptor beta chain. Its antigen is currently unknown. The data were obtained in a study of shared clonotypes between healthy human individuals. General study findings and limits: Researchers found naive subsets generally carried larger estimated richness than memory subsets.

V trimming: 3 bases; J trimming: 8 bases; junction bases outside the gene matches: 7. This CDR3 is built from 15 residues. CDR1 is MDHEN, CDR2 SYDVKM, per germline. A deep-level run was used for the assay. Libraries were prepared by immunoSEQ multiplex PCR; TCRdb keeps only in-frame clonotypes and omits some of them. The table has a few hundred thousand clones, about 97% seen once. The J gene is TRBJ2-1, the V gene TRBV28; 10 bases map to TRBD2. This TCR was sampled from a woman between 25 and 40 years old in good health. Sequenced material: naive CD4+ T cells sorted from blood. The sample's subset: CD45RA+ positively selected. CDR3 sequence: CASSFASGSIDEQFF. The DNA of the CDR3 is TGTGCCAGCAGTTTTGCTAGCGGGAGTATAGATGAGCAGTTCTTC.